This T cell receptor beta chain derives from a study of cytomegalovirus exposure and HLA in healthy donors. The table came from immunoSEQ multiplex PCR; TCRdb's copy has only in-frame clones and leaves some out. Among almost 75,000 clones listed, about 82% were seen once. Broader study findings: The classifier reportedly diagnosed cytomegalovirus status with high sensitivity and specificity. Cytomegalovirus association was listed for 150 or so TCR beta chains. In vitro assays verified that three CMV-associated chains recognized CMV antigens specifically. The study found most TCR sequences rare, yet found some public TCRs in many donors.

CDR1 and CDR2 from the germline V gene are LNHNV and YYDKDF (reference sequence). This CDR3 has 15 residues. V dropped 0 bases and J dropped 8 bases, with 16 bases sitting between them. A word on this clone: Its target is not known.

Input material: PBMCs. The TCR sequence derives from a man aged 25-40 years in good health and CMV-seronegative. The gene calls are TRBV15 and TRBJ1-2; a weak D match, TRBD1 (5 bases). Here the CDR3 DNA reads TGTGCCACCAGCAGAGATTTAGGCCAGGGCAGGGGCTACACCTTC. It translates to CATSRDLGQGRGYTF.